Sequencing of this T cell receptor (beta chain) was carried out in a study of T cells after yellow fever vaccination. Whole-study context: Researchers used CD3, CD45RA, CCR7 and CD95 to sort out EM, EMRA, CM and Tscm memory subsets.

From the 5' RACE reads, TCRdb called clonotypes with MiXCR, one entry per CDR3 protein. This table holds roughly 45,000 distinct CDR3 sequences, just under 6.5% found once. There are many counts of this clonotype. This material consisted of PBMCs, either bulk or a sorted T-cell subset (CD4+, CD8+, memory, or dextramer-sorted; not recorded which), taken 45 days after the yellow fever booster vaccination. This sequence originates from a young man who received the YFV17D yellow fever vaccine.

The CDR3 coding sequence is TGCGCCAGCAGCCAAGATCAGGGGCCCTACGAGCAGTACTTC. Its translation: CASSQDQGPYEQYF. This sequence joins TRBV4-3 and TRBJ2-7; D possibly corresponds to TRBD1 (6 bases). The CDR3 contains 14 residues. Trimming took 0 bases from V and 2 from J, leaving 8 bases between them. The germline CDR1 and CDR2 sequences are LGHNA and YSLEER.